This T cell receptor beta chain stems from a study of cytomegalovirus exposure and HLA in healthy donors. CDR3 length: 15 residues. V shed 3 bases and J shed 7 bases, with 19 bases lying between them. Germline assignment: CDR1 SGDLS and CDR2 YYNGEE. Vbeta (60) and Jbeta (13) primers were used in the PCR. Using immunoSEQ multiplex PCR, the repertoire was profiled, and TCRdb retains in-frame clones only, with some absent. The data show about 200,000 clones, around 83% seen once. The sample consisted of PBMCs. The rearrangement joins TRBV9 to TRBJ1-2; D perhaps matches TRBD1 (6 bases). This TCR derives from a woman aged 40 to 50 in good health and CMV-seronegative. Here the CDR3 reads CASSATGTLLSGYTF. The CDR3 DNA is TGTGCCAGCAGCGCCACCGGGACACTCCTATCTGGCTACACCTTC.